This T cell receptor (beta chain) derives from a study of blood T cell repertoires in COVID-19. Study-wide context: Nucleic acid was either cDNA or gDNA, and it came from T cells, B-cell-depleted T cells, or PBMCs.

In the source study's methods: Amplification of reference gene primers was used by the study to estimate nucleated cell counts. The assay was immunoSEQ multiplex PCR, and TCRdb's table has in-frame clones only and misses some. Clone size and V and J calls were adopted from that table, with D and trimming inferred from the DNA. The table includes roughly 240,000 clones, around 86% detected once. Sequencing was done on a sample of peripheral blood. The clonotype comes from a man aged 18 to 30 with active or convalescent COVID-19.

CDR3: CASRRTGRNNEQFF. CDR3 in DNA: TGTGCCAGCAGACGGACAGGGAGGAACAATGAGCAGTTCTTC. V is TRBV6-5 and J is TRBJ2-1; 8 positions agree with TRBD1. Germline assignment: CDR1 MNHEY and CDR2 SVGAGI. V lost 6 bases and J lost 5; bases outside the gene matches: 6. The CDR3 loop spans 14 amino acids.